This TCR beta chain emerged from a study of long-term antiretroviral therapy in people with HIV (dated by TCRdb to between 2021 and 2024). Regarding the research as a whole: The earliest samples were collected approximately a decade before the 2015 WHO recommendation for immediate ART, a period when ART was typically delayed until CD4 counts fell. Of the roughly 30 participants with HIV, approximately twelve were female. From a few dozen adults with confirmed HIV infection, the cohort provided roughly 200 cryopreserved PBMC samples, gathered serially across a mean of around six years (range 1-12). Whether ART initiation and durable HIV suppression were associated with changes in peripheral blood TRB repertoire composition and diversity was tested in a retrospective serial study. No cross-contamination during QIAcube processing was shown when test extractions of a monoclonal T-cell line were performed alongside 30 to 40 polyclonal samples. Broad study findings and their caveats: Inferences about post-ART repertoire changes are limited because no data were available on ART adherence, viral resistance or therapy changes. A significant increase in TRB diversity was found to be associated with ART initiation, although TRB diversity was observed to remain significantly below that of transplant donor controls even after long-term ART. Expanded TRB clones identified before ART initiation dominated the repertoire at all time points, although this dominance fluctuated and declined in many PLHIV after ART. Narrower CDR3 length ranges were observed in HIV repertoires than in controls, and an antigen-experienced repertoire with only a slight naive shift after ART was suggested by the network structure. The samples were dated from about 2003 to 2018, and the ART regimens that were used may be less effective than current ART regimens. Because pre-ART samples had limited cell numbers, unsorted PBMC were profiled rather than sorted CD4+ and CD8+ T cells. Since PBMC availability was limited, sequencing covered only the TCR beta chain, with no alpha chain pairing.

This clone was observed a single time. Its antigen is not yet known. It has no much larger one-base neighbor in the sample; base qualities were not kept. Inclusion was restricted to participants for whom at least one PBMC sample before ART initiation and at least two post-ART samples were available. Treatment was received in the United States of America by all participants with HIV. Before DNA extraction, cryopreserved samples containing about 0.9-11 million PBMC were thawed and washed. At the time of the earliest PBMC sample, participants with HIV were aged between roughly 20 and 60 years. Per participant, PBMC samples came from 1-4 timepoints prior to ART initiation and 2-8 timepoints following ART initiation, for a median of 7 samples. For every participant, serial HIV viral load, CD4+ T-cell count, ART history and demographic data were obtained. Using a Qiagen kit on a QIAcube, genomic DNA was extracted from unsorted PBMC, with samples processed in batches of 12.

Sequencing of the TRB variable region was done with the immunoSEQ hsTCRB v3.0 assay at survey level resolution. TRB sequencing targeted a depth of roughly 35,000-55,000 T-cell genomes per sample. Pooled TRB libraries were sequenced on an Illumina MiSeq with a v3 150-cycle kit. As for the original processing: Repertoire analysis was run in R within a reproducible Nextflow workflow that covered QC, data transformation and analysis. Custom analyses were implemented in LymphoSeq2, an R package for AIRR-Seq data exploration. Several samples that yielded fewer than 5000 total TRB sequences were excluded, so that around 190 HIV repertoires were analyzed. Of the 188 retained HIV repertoires, about 60 were collected before and roughly 130 after ART initiation. Each repertoire was downsampled to 5000 TRB nucleotide sequences, and summary statistics were averaged across 100 downsampling iterations. Only TRB sequences with CDR3 regions of at least seven amino acids were retained for analysis. Diversity was assessed using a clonality score derived from Shannon entropy and using the Gini coefficient. In the repertoire networks, any two of the top 5000 CDR3 amino acid sequences were linked whenever the two sequences differed by an edit distance of one. GLIPH2 predicted antigen specificity groups and MHC restriction for TRB CDR3 amino acid sequences. To flag known CMV, EBV, HIV or tissue antigen associations, CDR3 amino acid sequences were matched against VDJdb and McPAS-TCR. Pre-ART, post-ART and control groups were compared with Wilcoxon signed-rank tests and Holm-Bonferroni correction. TCRdb retrieved this table from immuneACCESS and kept in-frame rearrangements only. Not all clones are present; in checked studies, unresolved V genes account for under half, and no reason is known for the remainder. Clone size and the V and J calls come from that table; the DNA yielded D and trimming. Here the sample has tens of thousands of clones; 76% occur a single time. The biggest ten clones account for more than 4% of the sample.

Trimming removed 3 bases from V and 5 bases from J, leaving 13 bases between the germline ends. Looking up the germline V gene yields CDR1 SGHDN and CDR2 FVKESK. The CDR3 measures 15 amino acids from cysteine to phenylalanine. Only the CDR3 DNA stays, 45 bases, in frame from base 1. The starting material was unsorted PBMCs, obtained 0.5 years after starting antiretroviral therapy. This receptor chain uses TRBV14 and TRBJ1-4; matching of 6 bases hints at TRBD1 as the D gene. This TCR was recovered from a woman aged 40 to 50 with HIV. The CDR3 has the sequence CASSHGGGQNEKLFF. The nucleotide sequence reads as follows: TGTGCCAGCAGCCATGGGGGCGGCCAAAATGAAAAACTGTTTTTT.